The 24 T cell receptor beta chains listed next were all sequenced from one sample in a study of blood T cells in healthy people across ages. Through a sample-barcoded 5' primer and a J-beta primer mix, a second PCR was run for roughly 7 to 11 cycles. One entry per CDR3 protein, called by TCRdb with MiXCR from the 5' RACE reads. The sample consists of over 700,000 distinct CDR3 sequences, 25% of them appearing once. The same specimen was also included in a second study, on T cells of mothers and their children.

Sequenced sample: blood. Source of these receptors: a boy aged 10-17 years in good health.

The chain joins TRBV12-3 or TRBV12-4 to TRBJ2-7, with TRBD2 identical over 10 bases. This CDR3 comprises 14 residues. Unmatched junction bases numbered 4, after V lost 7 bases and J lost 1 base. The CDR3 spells CASKLAGGSYEQYF. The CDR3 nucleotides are TGTGCCAGCAAGTTAGCGGGGGGTTCCTACGAGCAGTACTTC.

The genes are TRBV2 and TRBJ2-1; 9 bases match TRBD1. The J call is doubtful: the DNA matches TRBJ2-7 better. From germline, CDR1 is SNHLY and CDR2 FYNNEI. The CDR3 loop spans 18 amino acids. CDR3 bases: TGTGCCAGCACAGGGAGACCGGGTCTGGACAGGGGTTCCTACGAGCAGTACTTC. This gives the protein CASTGRPGLDRGSYEQYF.

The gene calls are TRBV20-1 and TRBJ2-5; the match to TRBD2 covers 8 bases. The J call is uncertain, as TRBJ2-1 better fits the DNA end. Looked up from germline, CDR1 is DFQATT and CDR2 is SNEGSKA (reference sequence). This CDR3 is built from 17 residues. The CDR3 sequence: CSARSIRGLESYNEQFF. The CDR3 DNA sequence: TGCAGTGCTAGATCAATTAGGGGACTAGAGTCCTACAATGAGCAGTTCTTC.

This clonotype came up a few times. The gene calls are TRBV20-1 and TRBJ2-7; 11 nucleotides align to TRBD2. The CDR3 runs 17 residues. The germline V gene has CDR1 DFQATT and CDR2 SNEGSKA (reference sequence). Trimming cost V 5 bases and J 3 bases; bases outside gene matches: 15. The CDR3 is CSAPAMEGLAEHYEQYF. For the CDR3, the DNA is TGCAGTGCTCCCGCTATGGAGGGACTAGCGGAGCACTACGAGCAGTACTTC.

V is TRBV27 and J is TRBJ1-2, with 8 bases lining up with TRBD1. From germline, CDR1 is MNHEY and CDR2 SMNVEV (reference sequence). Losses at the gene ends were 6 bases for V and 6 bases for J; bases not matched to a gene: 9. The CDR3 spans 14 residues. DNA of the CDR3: TGTGCCAGCAGCCGGGACAGGCTTTCTGATGGCTACACCTTC. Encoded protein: CASSRDRLSDGYTF.

The CDR3 sequence: CSVEGFMGRGNMNEQFF. CDR3 sequence (DNA): TGCAGCGTTGAAGGGTTTATGGGGCGCGGGAACATGAATGAGCAGTTCTTC. V and J are TRBV29-1 and TRBJ2-5; weak D call: TRBD2 (6 bases). The J call is doubtful: the DNA matches TRBJ2-1 better. The germline V gene has CDR1 SQVTM and CDR2 ANQGSEA. The CDR3 covers 17 residues.

CDR3 bases: TGCGCCAGCAGCCATGGCAGGGGGCATGGCTACACCTTC. It specifies CASSHGRGHGYTF. The chain carries TRBV4-3 and TRBJ1-2; 8 nucleotides align to TRBD1. Germline CDR1 LGHNA, CDR2 YSLEER. This CDR3 has 13 amino acids. Trimming cost V 3 bases and J 6 bases; bases outside gene matches: 3.

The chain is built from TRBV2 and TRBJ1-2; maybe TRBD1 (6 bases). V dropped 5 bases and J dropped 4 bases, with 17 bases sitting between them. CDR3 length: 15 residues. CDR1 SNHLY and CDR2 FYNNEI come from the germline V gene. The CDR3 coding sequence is TGTGCCAGCAGTCGCGGCTCTGACAGGTTCTATGGCTACACCTTC. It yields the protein CASSRGSDRFYGYTF.

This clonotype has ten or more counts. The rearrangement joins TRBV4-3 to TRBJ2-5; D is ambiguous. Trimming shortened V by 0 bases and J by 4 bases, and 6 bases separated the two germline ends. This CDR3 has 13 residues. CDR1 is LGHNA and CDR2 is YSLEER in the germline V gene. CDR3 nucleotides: TGCGCCAGCAGCCAAGACTGGGGAGAGACCCAGTACTTC. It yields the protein CASSQDWGETQYF.

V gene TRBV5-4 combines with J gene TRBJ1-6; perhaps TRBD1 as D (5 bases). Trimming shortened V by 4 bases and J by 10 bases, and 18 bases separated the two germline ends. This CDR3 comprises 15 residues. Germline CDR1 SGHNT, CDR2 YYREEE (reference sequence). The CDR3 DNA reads TGTGCCAGCAGCCTGGGGACTCCCGGGGGGTCACCCCTCCACTTT. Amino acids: CASSLGTPGGSPLHF.

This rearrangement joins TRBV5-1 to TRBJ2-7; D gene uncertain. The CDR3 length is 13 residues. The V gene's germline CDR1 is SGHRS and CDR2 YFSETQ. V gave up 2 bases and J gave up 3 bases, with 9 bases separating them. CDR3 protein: CASSFLDFYEQYF. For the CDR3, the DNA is TGCGCCAGCAGCTTCCTTGACTTCTACGAGCAGTACTTC.

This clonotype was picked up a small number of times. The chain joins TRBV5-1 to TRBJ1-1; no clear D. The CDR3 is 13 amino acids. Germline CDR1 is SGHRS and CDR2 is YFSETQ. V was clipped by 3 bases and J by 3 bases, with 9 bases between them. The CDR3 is CASSSRQDTEAFF. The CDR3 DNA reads TGCGCCAGCAGCTCGCGTCAGGACACTGAAGCTTTCTTT.

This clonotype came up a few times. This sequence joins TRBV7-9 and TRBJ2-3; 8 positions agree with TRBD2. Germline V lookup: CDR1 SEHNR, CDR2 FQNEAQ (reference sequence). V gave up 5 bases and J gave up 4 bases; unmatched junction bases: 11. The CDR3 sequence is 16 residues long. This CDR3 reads CASSLPRAGGSDTQYF. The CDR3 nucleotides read TGTGCCAGCAGCCTGCCCCGGGCGGGAGGCTCAGATACGCAGTATTTT.

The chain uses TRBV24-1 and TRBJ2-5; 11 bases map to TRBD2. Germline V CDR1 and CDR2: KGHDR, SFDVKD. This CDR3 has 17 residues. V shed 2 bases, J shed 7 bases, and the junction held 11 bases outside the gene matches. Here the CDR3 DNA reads TGTGCCACCAGTGATTCTTCTAGCGGGGGGCCGGAGGGGACCCAGTACTTC. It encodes CATSDSSSGGPEGTQYF.

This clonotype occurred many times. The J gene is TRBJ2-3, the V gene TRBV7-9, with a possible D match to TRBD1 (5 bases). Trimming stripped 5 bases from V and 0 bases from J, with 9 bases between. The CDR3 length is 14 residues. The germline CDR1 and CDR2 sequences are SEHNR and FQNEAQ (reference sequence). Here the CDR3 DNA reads TGTGCCAGCAGCCTGAGACAGAGCACAGATACGCAGTATTTT. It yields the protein CASSLRQSTDTQYF.

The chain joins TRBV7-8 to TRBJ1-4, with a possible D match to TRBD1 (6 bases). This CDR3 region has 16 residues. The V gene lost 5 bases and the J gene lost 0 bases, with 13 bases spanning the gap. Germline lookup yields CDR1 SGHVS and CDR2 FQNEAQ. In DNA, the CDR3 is TGTGCCAGCAGCCCGGAGGGGGGGGCAACTAATGAAAAACTGTTTTTT. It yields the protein CASSPEGGATNEKLFF.

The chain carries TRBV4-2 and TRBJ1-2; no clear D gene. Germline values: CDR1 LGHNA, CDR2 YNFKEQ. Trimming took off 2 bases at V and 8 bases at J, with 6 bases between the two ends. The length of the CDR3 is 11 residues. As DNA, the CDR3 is TGTGCCAGCAGCCAACACAGCGGCTACACCTTC. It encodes CASSQHSGYTF.

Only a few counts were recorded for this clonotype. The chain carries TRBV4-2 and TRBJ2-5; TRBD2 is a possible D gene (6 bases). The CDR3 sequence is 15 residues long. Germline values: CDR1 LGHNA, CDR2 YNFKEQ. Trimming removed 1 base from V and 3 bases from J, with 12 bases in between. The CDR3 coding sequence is TGTGCCAGCAGCCAAGGGGTGGCTAGCGAAGAGACCCAGTACTTC. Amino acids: CASSQGVASEETQYF.

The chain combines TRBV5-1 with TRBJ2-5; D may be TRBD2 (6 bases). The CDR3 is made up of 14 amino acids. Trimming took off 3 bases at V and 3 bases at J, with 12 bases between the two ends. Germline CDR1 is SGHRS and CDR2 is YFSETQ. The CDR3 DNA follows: TGCGCCAGCAGCTGGGGGGACGGGGAAGAGACCCAGTACTTC. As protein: CASSWGDGEETQYF.

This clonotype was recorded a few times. The CDR3 region is CSATDDQETQYF. For the CDR3, the DNA is TGCAGTGCAACGGACGACCAAGAGACCCAGTACTTC. V gene TRBV20-1 combines with J gene TRBJ2-5; no clear D gene. Trimming removed 6 bases at V and 0 bases at J, with 8 bases between. The CDR3 has 12 amino acids. The germline V gene has CDR1 DFQATT and CDR2 SNEGSKA (reference sequence).

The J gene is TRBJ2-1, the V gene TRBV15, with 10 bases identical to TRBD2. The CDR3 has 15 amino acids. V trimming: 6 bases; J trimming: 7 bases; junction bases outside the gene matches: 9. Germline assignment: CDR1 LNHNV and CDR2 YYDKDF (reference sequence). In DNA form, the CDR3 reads TGTGCCACCAGTCGGATAGCGGGAGGACGGAATGAGCAGTTCTTC. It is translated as CATSRIAGGRNEQFF.

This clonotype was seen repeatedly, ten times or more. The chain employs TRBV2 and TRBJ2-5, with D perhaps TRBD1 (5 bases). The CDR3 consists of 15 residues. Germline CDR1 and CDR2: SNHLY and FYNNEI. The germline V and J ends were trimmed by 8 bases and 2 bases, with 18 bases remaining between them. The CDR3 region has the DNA TGTGCCAGCTCCCTGGGTGCAGGGCCTCAAGAGACCCAGTACTTC. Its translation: CASSLGAGPQETQYF.

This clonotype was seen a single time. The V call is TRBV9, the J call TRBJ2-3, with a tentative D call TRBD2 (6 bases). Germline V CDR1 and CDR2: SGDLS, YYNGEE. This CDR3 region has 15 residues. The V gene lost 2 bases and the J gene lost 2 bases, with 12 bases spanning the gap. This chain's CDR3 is CASSVGTGDTDTQYF. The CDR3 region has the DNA TGTGCCAGCAGCGTCGGGACTGGGGACACAGATACGCAGTATTTT.

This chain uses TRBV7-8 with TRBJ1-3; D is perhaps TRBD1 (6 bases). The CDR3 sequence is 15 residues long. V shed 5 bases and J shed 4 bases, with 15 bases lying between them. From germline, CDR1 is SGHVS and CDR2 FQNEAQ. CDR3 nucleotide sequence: TGTGCCAGCAGCGCAAATAGGGGGGCCGGAAACACCATATATTTT. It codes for CASSANRGAGNTIYF.